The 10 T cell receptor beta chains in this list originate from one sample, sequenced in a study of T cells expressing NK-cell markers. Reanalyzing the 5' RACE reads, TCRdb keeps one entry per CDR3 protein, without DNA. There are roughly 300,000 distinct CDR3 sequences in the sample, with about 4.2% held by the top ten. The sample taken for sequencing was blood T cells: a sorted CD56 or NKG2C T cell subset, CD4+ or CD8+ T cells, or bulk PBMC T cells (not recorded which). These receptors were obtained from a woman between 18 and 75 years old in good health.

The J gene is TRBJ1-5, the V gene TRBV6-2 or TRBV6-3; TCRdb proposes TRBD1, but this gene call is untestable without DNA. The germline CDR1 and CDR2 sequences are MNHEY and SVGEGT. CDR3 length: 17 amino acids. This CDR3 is CASGKDSRDRGNQPQHF.

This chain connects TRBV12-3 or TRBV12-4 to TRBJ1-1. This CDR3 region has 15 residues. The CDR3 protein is CASSFRPVGNTEAFF.

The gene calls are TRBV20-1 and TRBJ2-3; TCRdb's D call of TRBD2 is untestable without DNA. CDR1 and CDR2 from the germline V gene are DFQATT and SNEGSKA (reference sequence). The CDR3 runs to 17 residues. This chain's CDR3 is CSARGVQVRGPTDTQYF.

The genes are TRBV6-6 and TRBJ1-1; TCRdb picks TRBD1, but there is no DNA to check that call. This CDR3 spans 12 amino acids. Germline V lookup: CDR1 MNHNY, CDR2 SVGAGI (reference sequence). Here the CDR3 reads CASSYSGAEAFF.

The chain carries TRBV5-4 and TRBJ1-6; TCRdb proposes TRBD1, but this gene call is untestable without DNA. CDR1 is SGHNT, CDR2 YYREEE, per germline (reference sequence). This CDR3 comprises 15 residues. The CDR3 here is CASSLEVRGLSPLHF.

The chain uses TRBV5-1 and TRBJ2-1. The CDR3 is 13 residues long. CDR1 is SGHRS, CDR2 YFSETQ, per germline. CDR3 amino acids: CASGLRSYNEQFF.

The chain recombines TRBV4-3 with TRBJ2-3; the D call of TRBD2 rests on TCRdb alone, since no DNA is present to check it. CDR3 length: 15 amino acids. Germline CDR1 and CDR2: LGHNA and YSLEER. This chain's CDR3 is CASSPGVRGADTQYF.

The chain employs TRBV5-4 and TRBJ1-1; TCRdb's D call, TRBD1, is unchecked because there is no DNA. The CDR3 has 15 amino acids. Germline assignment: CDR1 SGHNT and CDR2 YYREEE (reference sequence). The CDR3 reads CASSATTRGYTEAFF.

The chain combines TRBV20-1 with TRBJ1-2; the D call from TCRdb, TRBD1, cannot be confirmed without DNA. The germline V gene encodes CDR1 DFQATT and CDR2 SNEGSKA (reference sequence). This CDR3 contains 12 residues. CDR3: CSASGTGYGYTF.

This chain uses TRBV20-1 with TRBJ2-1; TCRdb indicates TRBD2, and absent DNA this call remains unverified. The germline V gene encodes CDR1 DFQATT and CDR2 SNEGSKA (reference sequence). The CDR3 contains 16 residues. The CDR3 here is CSARKSSASSYNEQFF.